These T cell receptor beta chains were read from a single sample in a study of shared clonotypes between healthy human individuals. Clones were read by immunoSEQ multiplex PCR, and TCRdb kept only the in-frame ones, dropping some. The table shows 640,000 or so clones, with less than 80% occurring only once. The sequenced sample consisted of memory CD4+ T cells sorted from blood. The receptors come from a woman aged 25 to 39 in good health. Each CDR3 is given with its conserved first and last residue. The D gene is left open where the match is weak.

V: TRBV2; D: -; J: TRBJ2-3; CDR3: CATRTLDSTDTQYF
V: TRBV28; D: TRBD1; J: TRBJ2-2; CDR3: CASSPGQTNTGELFF
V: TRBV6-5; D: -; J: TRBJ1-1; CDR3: CASSYSGRTLNTEAFF
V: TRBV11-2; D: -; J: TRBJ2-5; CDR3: CASSSGLGTSIKETQYF
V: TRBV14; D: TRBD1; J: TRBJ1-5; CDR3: CASSTGTGNQPQHF
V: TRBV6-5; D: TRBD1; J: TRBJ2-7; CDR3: CASRGTGGLVEQYF
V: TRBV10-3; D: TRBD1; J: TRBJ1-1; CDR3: CAISGQGRTEAFF
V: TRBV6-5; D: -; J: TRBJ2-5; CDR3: CASRPWTSFQETQYF
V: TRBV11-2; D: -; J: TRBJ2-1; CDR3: CASSLGVAGREQFF
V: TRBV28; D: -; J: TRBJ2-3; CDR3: CASGFTDTQYF
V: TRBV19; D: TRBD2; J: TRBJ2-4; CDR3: CASRGTTLAKNIQYF
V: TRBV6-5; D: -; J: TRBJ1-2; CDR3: CASSNWDGRNYGYTF
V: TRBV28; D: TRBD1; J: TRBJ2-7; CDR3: CASMPDRGYEQYF
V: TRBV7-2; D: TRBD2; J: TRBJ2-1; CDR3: CASSFGTSTYNEQFF
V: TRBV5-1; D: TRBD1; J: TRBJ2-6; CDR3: CASSYYRGAHGANVLTF
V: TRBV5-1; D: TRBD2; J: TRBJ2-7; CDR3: CASRHGGRVEQYF
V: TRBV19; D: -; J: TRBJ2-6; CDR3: CASSMGGHSGANVLTF